The present T cell receptor beta chain was sequenced within a study of shared clonotypes between healthy human individuals. Turning to the study itself: Every donor yielded three CD4 naive, three CD4 memory, two CD8 naive and one CD8 memory plate.

The naive CD8 fraction comprised CD45RO-negative cells positively selected for CCR7 and excluded terminally differentiated effector memory CD45RA+ cells. The length of the CDR3 is 14 residues. Per germline, CDR1 GTSNPN and CDR2 SVGIG (reference sequence). With V trimmed by 2 bases and J by 0 bases, 3 bases remained unmatched. Only in-frame clones appear in the TCRdb table, and some are missing; sequencing was by immunoSEQ multiplex PCR. The table records around 1,900,000 clones, 85% to 95% of them present only once. The sample comprised naive CD8+ T cells from PBMCs. This rearrangement joins TRBV30 to TRBJ2-7; 8 positions agree with TRBD1. The clonotype comes from a man between 18 and 29 years old in good health. Some clones in this sample may be carry-over from other donors' samples. The CDR3 spells CAWSLQGVSYEQYF. Here the CDR3 DNA reads TGTGCCTGGAGTTTACAGGGGGTCTCCTACGAGCAGTACTTC. The full variable domain, its missing parts supplied by reference TRBV30 and TRBJ2-7, is SQTIHQWPATLVQPVGSPLSLECTVEGTSNPNLYWYRQAAGRGLQLLFYSVGIGQISSEVPQNLSASRPQDRQFILSSKKLLLSDSGFYLCAWSLQGVSYEQYFGPGTRLTVT.